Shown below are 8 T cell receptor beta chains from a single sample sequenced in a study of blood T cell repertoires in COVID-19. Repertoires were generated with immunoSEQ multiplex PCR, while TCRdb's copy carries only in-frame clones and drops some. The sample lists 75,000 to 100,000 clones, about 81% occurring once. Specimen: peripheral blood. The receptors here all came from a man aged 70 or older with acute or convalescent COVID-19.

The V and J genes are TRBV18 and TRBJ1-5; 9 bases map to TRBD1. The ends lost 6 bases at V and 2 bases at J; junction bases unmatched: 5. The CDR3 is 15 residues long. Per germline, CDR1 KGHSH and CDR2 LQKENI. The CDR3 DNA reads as TGTGCCAGCTCCGCTGGACAGGGGCGCAATCAGCCCCAGCATTTT. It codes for CASSAGQGRNQPQHF.

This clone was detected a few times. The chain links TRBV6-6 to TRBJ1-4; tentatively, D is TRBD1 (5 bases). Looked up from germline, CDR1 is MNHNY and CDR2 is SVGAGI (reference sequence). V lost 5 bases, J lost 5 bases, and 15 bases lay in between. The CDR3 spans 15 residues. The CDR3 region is CASSRGGGLNEKLFF. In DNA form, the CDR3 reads TGTGCCAGCAGTCGGGGCGGGGGTCTAAATGAAAAACTGTTTTTT.

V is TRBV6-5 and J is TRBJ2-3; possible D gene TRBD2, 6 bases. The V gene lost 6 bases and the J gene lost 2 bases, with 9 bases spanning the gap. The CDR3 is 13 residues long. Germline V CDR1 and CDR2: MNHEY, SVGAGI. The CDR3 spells CASRDYNTDTQYF. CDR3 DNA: TGTGCCAGCAGGGACTACAACACAGATACGCAGTATTTT.

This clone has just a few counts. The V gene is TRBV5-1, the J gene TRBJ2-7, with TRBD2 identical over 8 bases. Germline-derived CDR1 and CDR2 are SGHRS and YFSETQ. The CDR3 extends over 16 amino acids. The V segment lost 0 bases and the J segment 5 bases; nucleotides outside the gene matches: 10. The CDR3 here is CASSLGGIAGSNEQYF. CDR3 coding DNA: TGCGCCAGCAGCTTGGGTGGTATAGCGGGATCGAACGAGCAGTACTTC.

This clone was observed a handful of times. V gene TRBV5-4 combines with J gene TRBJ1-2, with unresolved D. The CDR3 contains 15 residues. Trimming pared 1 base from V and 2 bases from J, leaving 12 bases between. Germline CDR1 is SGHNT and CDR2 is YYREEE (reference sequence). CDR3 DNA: TGTGCCAGCAGCTTGAATACGGTCCTCAACTATGGCTACACCTTC. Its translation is CASSLNTVLNYGYTF.

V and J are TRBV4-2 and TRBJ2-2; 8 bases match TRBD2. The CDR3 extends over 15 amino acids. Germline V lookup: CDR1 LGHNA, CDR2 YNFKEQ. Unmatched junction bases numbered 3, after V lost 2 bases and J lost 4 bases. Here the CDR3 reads CASSQFGRATGELFF. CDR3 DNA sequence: TGTGCCAGCAGCCAATTCGGGAGGGCCACCGGGGAGCTGTTTTTT.

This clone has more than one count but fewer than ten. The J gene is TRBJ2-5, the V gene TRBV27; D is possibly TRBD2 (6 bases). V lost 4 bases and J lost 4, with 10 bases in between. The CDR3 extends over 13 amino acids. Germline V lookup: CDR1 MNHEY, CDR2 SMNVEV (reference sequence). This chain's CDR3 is CASSYLGGETQYF. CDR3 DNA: TGTGCCAGCAGTTACCTGGGGGGAGAGACCCAGTACTTC.

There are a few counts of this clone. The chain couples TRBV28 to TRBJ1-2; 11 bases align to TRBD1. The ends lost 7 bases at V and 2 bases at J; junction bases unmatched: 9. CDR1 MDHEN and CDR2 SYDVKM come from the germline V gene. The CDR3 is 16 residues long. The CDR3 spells CASTLSGTGGNYGYTF. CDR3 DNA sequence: TGTGCCAGCACCCTATCCGGGACAGGGGGAAACTATGGCTACACCTTC.